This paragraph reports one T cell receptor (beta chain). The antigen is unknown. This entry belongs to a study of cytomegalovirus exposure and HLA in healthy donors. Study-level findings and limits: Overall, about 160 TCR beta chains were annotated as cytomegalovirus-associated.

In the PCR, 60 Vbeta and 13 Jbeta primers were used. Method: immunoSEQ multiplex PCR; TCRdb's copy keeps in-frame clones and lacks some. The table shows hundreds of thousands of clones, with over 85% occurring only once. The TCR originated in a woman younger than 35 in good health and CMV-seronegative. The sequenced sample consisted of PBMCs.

The CDR3: CASGSGPEVEQYF. The CDR3 DNA sequence: TGTGCTAGTGGTTCCGGCCCCGAGGTCGAGCAGTACTTC. The rearrangement links TRBV12-5 to TRBJ2-7; no firm D call. This CDR3 comprises 13 residues. V was cut by 4 bases and J by 6 bases, with 13 bases left in between. Germline CDR1 is LGHNT and CDR2 is FRNRAP.